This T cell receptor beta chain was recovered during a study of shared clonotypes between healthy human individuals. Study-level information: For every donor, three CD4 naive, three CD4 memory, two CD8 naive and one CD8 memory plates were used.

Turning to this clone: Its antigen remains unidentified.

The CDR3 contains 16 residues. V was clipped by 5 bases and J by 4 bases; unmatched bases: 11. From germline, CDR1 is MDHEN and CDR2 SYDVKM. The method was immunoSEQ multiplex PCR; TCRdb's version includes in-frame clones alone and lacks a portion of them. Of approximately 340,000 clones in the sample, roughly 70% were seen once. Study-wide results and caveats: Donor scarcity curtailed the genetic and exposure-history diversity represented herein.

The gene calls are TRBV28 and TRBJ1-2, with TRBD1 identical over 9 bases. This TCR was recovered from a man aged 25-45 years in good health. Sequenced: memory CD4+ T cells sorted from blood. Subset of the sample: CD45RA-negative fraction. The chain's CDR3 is CASSPGQGFSSYGYTF. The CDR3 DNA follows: TGTGCCAGCAGTCCGGGACAGGGCTTTAGTAGCTATGGCTACACCTTC.